This T cell receptor (beta chain) was captured by sequencing in a study of blood T cell repertoires in COVID-19. Study summary: The United States, Italy and Spain provided the acute and convalescent COVID-19 samples. In each case, the material was cDNA or gDNA derived from T cells, B-cell-depleted T cells, or PBMCs.

The CDR3 contains 13 residues. Trimming removed 2 bases at V and 6 bases at J, with 11 bases between. CDR1 and CDR2 (germline): GTSNPN, SVGIG (reference sequence). Generated by immunoSEQ multiplex PCR, the TCRdb table keeps only in-frame clones and is missing some. This table has about 120,000 clones, roughly 80% appearing once. Source material: peripheral blood. The chain uses TRBV30 and TRBJ1-5; possible D gene TRBD1, 5 bases. The source of this sequence is a man aged 30 to 45 with acute or convalescent COVID-19. The CDR3 coding sequence is TGTGCCTGGAGTCCCCAGGGTTCTCAGCCCCAGCATTTT. Amino acid sequence: CAWSPQGSQPQHF.